This T cell receptor (beta chain) originates from a study of T cell responses to AZD1222 COVID-19 vaccine. V was clipped by 2 bases and J by 2 bases, with 7 bases between them. The CDR3 spans 13 residues. Germline V gene sequence: CDR1 MDHEN, CDR2 SYDVKM. Doses given second, at about 4 or about 12 weeks, were pooled. Study results and limitations: Clonal diversity was possibly underestimated; the donors were predominantly white British and more often female. When two AZD1222 doses had been given, Spike-specific TCR breadth and depth rose.

Clones were sequenced by immunoSEQ multiplex PCR, and TCRdb holds only the in-frame ones, with some missing. The data hold about 100,000 clones, with roughly 85% observed a single time. Turning to this clone: As yet, its antigen is unknown.

The clonotype originates from an adult who received the AZD1222 COVID-19 vaccine. Source: peripheral blood, taken 28 days after the second AZD1222 dose. The chain carries TRBV28 and TRBJ2-7; D is perhaps TRBD1 or TRBD2 (5 bases each). For the CDR3, the DNA is TGTGCCAGCAGTTTAAAGGGACCCTACGAGCAGTACTTC. Amino acids: CASSLKGPYEQYF.